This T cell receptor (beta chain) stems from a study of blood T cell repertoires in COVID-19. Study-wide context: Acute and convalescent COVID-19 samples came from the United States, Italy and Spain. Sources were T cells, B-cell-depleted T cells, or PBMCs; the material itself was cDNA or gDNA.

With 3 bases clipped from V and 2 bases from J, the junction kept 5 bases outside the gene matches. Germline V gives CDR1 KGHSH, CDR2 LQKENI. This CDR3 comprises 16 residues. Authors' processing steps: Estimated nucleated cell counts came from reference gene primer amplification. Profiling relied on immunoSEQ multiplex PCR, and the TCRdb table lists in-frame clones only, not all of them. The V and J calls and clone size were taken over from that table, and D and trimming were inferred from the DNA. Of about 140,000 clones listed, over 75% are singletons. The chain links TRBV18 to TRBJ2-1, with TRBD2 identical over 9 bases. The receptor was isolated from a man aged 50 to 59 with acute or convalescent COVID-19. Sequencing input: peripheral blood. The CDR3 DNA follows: TGTGCCAGCTCACCGGCTAGCGGGATCACCTACAATGAGCAGTTCTTC. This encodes CASSPASGITYNEQFF.